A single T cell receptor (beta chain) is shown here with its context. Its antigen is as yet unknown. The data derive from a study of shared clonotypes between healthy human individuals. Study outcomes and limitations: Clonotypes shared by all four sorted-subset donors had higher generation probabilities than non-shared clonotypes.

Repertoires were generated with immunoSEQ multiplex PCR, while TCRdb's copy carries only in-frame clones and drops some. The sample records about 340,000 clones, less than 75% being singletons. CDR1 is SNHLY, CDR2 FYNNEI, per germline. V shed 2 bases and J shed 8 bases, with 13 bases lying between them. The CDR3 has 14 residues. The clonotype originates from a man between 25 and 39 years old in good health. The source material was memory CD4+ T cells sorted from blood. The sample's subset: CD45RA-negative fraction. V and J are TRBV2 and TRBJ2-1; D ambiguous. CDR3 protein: CASSEILVSYEQFF. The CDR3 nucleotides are TGTGCCAGCAGTGAAATATTAGTCTCCTATGAGCAGTTCTTC. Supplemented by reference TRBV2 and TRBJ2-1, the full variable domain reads EPEVTQTPSHQVTQMGQEVILRCVPISNHLYFYWYRQILGQKVEFLVSFYNNEISEKSEIFDDQFSVERPDGSNFTLKIRSTKLEDSAMYFCASSEILVSYEQFFGPGTRLTVL.